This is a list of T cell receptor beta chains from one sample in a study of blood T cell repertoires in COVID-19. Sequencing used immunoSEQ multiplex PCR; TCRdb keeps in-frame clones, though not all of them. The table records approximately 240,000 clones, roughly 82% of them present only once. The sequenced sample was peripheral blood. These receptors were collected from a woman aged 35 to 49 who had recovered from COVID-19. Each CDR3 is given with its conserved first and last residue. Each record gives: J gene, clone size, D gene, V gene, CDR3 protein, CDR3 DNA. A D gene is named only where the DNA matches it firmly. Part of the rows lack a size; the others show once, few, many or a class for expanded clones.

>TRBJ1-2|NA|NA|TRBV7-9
CASSLSTGYYGYTF
TGTGCCAGCAGCTTGTCCACAGGGTACTATGGCTACACCTTC
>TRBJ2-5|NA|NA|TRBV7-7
CASSLRGGETQYF
TGTGCTAGCAGCTTAAGGGGCGGCGAGACCCAGTACTTC
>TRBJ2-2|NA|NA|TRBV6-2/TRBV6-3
CASSRQETTGELFF
TGTGCCAGCAGTAGACAGGAAACCACCGGGGAGCTGTTTTTT
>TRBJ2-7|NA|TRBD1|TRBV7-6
CASSFAAGGAGEQYF
TGTGCCAGCAGCTTTGCGGCAGGGGGCGCGGGGGAGCAGTACTTC
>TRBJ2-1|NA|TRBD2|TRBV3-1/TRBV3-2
CASSQDLAGTYNEQFF
TGTGCCAGCAGCCAAGATTTAGCGGGGACATACAATGAGCAGTTCTTC
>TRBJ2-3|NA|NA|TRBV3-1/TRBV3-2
CASSGDGGTDTQYF
TGTGCCAGCAGCGGAGACGGGGGCACAGATACGCAGTATTTT
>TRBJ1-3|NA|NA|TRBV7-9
CASSLGELYSGNTIYF
TGTGCCAGCAGCTTAGGAGAGCTTTACTCTGGAAACACCATATATTTT
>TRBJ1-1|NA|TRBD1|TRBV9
CASSVVQGAEAFF
TGTGCCAGCAGCGTAGTACAGGGGGCTGAAGCTTTCTTT
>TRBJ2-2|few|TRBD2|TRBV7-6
CASSLVSSGNTGELFF
TGTGCCAGCAGCTTAGTGTCTAGCGGGAACACCGGGGAGCTGTTTTTT
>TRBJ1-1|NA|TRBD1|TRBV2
CASNRDRQPEAFF
TGTGCCAGCAACAGGGACAGGCAGCCTGAAGCTTTCTTT
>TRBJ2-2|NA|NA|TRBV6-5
CASSYSNYAGELFF
TGTGCCAGCAGTTACTCGAACTACGCCGGGGAGCTGTTTTTT
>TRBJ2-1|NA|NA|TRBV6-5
CASKPTLTRDEQFF
TGTGCCAGCAAACCTACGCTTACCCGGGATGAGCAGTTCTTC
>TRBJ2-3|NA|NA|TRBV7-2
CASSFGIADTQYF
TGTGCCAGCAGCTTCGGGATCGCAGATACGCAGTATTTT
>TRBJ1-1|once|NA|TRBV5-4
CASSLRGRTEAFF
TGTGCCAGCAGCTTGCGGGGGAGGACTGAAGCTTTCTTT
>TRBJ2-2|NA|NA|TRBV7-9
CASSSDNPGELFF
TGTGCCAGCAGCTCGGACAACCCCGGGGAGCTGTTTTTT
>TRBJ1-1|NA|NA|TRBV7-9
CASSSGVNTEAFF
TGTGCCAGCAGTTCGGGTGTGAACACTGAAGCTTTCTTT
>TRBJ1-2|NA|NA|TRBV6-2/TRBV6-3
CASSAGPPNYGYTF
TGTGCCAGCAGTGCAGGGCCGCCTAACTATGGCTACACCTTC
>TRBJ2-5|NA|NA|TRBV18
CASSTEMGSETQYF
TGTGCCAGCTCAACGGAGATGGGTTCCGAGACCCAGTACTTC
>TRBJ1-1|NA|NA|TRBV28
CASSYPGHPGTEAFF
TGTGCCAGCAGTTATCCGGGACATCCGGGGACTGAAGCTTTCTTT
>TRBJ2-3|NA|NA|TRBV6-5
CASSRPGGLNTQYF
TGTGCCAGCAGTCGCCCTGGGGGCCTAAATACGCAGTATTTT
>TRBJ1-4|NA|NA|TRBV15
CATSSTGLATNEKLFF
TGTGCCACCAGCAGTACAGGGCTTGCAACTAATGAAAAACTGTTTTTT
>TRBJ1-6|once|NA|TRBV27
CASSSQAGGAGNPLHF
TGTGCCAGCAGTTCACAGGCGGGGGGGGCAGGGAACCCCCTCCACTTT
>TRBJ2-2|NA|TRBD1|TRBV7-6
CASSKQGANTGELFF
TGTGCCAGCAGCAAACAGGGGGCTAACACCGGGGAGCTGTTTTTT
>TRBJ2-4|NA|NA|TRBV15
CATSRDELAKNIQYF
TGTGCCACCAGCAGAGATGAGCTAGCCAAAAACATTCAGTACTTC
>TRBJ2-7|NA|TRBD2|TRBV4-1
CASSQELAGNYEQYF
TGCGCCAGCAGCCAAGAGCTAGCGGGGAACTACGAGCAGTACTTC
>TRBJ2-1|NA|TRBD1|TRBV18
CASSPPSGTGWQFF
TGTGCCAGCTCACCACCGTCCGGGACAGGGTGGCAGTTCTTC
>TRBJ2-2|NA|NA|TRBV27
CASSLFGRARAGELFF
TGTGCCAGCAGTTTATTCGGCAGGGCACGCGCCGGGGAGCTGTTTTTT
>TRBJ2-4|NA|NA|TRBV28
CASSLSSAQNIQYF
TGTGCCAGCAGTTTAAGCAGCGCCCAAAACATTCAGTACTTC
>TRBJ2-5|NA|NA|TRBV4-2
CASSQLGGETQYF
TGTGCCAGCAGCCAACTAGGGGGAGAGACCCAGTACTTC
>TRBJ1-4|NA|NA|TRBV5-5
CASSLAGGEKLFF
TGTGCCAGCAGCTTGGCCGGGGGAGAAAAACTGTTTTTT
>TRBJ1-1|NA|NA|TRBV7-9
CASSSLRGGFGVTDEAFF
TGTGCCAGCAGTTCCCTCCGGGGAGGGTTTGGGGTCACGGACGAAGCTTTCTTT
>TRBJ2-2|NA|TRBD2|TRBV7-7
CASSVASGGAFGELFF
TGTGCTAGCAGCGTGGCTAGCGGGGGGGCTTTCGGGGAGCTGTTTTTT
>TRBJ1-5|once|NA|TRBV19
CASSRGINQPQHF
TGTGCCAGTAGTCGGGGTATTAATCAGCCCCAGCATTTT
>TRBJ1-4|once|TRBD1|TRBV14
CASSQLGQGEEKLFF
TGTGCCAGCAGCCAGCTTGGACAGGGAGAGGAAAAACTGTTTTTT
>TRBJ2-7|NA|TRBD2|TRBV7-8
CASSSRDYSYEQYF
TGTGCCAGCAGCTCAAGGGACTACTCCTACGAGCAGTACTTC
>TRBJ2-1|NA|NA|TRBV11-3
CASSYTPNGGYEQFF
TGTGCCAGCAGCTACACCCCCAACGGAGGCTATGAGCAGTTCTTC
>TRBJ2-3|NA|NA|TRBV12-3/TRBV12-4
CASSFIPDTQYF
TGTGCCAGCAGCTTTATCCCAGATACGCAGTATTTT
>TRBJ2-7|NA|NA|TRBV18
CASSPQEDSEQYF
TGTGCCAGCTCACCACAGGAGGACAGCGAGCAGTACTTC
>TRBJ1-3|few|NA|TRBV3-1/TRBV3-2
CASSLGTTGNTIYF
TGTGCCAGCAGCCTCGGGACTACTGGAAACACCATATATTTT
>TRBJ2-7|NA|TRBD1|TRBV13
CASSPWTGGSYEQYF
TGTGCCAGCAGCCCTTGGACAGGGGGTTCCTACGAGCAGTACTTC
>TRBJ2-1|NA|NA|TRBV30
CAWSGSGDEQFF
TGTGCCTGGAGTGGGAGCGGAGATGAGCAGTTCTTC
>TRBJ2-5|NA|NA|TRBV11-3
CASSQPQGSAETQYF
TGTGCCAGCAGCCAACCACAGGGTAGTGCGGAGACCCAGTACTTC
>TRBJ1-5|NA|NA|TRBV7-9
CASSLIDQPQHF
TGTGCCAGCAGCTTAATAGATCAGCCCCAGCATTTT
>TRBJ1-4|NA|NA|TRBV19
CASRTLHPDEKLFF
TGTGCCAGTAGGACTCTACACCCAGATGAAAAACTGTTTTTT
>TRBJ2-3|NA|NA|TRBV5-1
CASSAESADTQYF
TGCGCCAGCAGCGCCGAAAGCGCAGATACGCAGTATTTT
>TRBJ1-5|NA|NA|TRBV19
CASRQTGASNQPQHF
TGTGCCAGTAGACAGACGGGAGCTAGCAATCAGCCCCAGCATTTT
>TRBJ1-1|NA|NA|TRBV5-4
CASSAEWGQNTEAFF
TGTGCCAGCAGCGCGGAGTGGGGGCAGAACACTGAAGCTTTCTTT
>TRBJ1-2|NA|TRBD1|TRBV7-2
CASSSGQGVPNYGYTF
TGTGCCAGCAGCTCAGGACAGGGGGTGCCGAACTATGGCTACACCTTC
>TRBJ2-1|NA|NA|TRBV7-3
CASSSGILQGLFF
TGTGCCAGCAGCTCCGGGATCCTCCAAGGGCTGTTCTTC
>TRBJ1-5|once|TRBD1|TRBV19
CASSMDDREDQPQHF
TGTGCCAGTAGTATGGACGACAGGGAGGATCAGCCCCAGCATTTT
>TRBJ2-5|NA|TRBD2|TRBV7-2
CASSLSGGAEETQYF
TGTGCCAGCAGCTTAAGCGGGGGGGCTGAAGAGACCCAGTACTTC
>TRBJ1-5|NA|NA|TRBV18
CASSPGRGQPQHF
TGTGCCAGCTCACCAGGGAGAGGTCAGCCCCAGCATTTT
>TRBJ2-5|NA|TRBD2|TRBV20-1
CSASKPGLGPPETQYF
TGCAGTGCTAGTAAGCCGGGACTAGGCCCGCCAGAGACCCAGTACTTC
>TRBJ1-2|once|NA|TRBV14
CASSQDAGLSGYTF
TGTGCCAGCAGCCAAGATGCAGGATTATCTGGCTACACCTTC